The clone carrying this TCR beta chain has only one observation. What it binds is not known. A read error may produce the germline difference seen at one junction end. The record originates from a study of breast tumors, draining lymph nodes, adjacent tissues. Whole-study results and caveats: Tumor and nontumor repertoires were significantly more similar in luminal-like than in basal-like breast cancer.

The CDR3 length is 17 residues. CDR1 is SQVTM and CDR2 is ANQGSEA in the germline V gene. MiXCR, applied by TCRdb to the multiplex PCR reads, yields one record per CDR3 protein. The sample contains more than 50,000 distinct CDR3 sequences, around two fifths of which appear only once. The clonotype was recovered from a female donor with breast cancer. Some clones in this sample may be carry-over from other donors' samples. The sequencing input was breast tumor tissue. The chain combines TRBV29-1 with TRBJ2-2, with 8 bases lining up with TRBD1. Here the CDR3 reads CASSQDRGLANTGELFF. For the CDR3, the DNA is TGTGCCAGCAGCCAAGACAGGGGTCTAGCTAACACCGGGGAGCTGTTTTTT.